Following are 7 T cell receptor beta chains from one sample sequenced in a study of T cells after posttransplantation cyclophosphamide. The repertoire was sequenced with immunoSEQ multiplex PCR; TCRdb's copy has only in-frame clones and lacks some. The top ten clones hold roughly 2.5% of a sample with tens of thousands of clones, about 92% of them seen once. Treatment was busulfan-fludarabine conditioning, a marrow graft, and cyclophosphamide on days +3 and +4. The sample in question was PBMCs, obtained around 67 days after allogeneic stem cell transplant with posttransplant cyclophosphamide. These receptors came from a male patient aged 60-69 years who received an allogeneic stem cell transplant from a related donor and was CMV-positive. Part of the T cell pool may stem from the graft donor.

V usage is TRBV5-5 and J usage is TRBJ1-4; no definite D call. Trimming took off 1 base at V and 8 bases at J, with 12 bases between the two ends. Germline assignment: CDR1 SGHKS and CDR2 YYEKEE (reference sequence). The CDR3 is 14 amino acids. CDR3 region: CASSLLGLREKLFF. CDR3 DNA: TGTGCCAGCAGCTTGCTCGGCCTGAGGGAAAAACTGTTTTTT.

J is TRBJ1-2 and V is TRBV15; D is unresolved. The CDR3 extends over 14 amino acids. V was clipped by 6 bases and J by 2 bases, with 13 bases between them. Germline CDR1 is LNHNV and CDR2 is YYDKDF (reference sequence). CDR3 bases: TGTGCCACCAGAAAAGGACTCTCGAACTATGGCTACACCTTC. As protein: CATRKGLSNYGYTF.

This clone came up once. V and J are TRBV11-3 and TRBJ2-1; D is possibly TRBD2 (6 bases). The ends were cut back, 0 bases at V and 12 bases at J, with 12 bases in the middle. In germline, CDR1 is SGHNT, CDR2 YENEEA. The CDR3 length is 13 residues. The CDR3 DNA reads as TGTGCCAGCAGCTTAGAAGGGACTTTTGTGCAGTTCTTC. This gives the protein CASSLEGTFVQFF.

The rearrangement uses TRBV5-4 and TRBJ2-2, with D unclear. The germline gives CDR1 SGHNT, CDR2 YYREEE (reference sequence). Trimming shortened V by 3 bases and J by 0 bases, and 9 bases separated the two germline ends. This CDR3 region has 15 residues. CDR3 sequence reads: CASSSRQSNTGELFF. In nucleotides, the CDR3 is TGTGCCAGCAGCTCCAGGCAGTCGAACACCGGGGAGCTGTTTTTT.

J is TRBJ1-1 and V is TRBV5-1; D perhaps matches TRBD1 (6 bases). V lost 4 bases and J 0 bases, leaving 16 bases between the germline ends. CDR1 is SGHRS, CDR2 YFSETQ, per germline. CDR3 length: 16 residues. CDR3 amino acids: CASSPGGGRLNTEAFF. The CDR3 DNA reads as TGCGCCAGCAGCCCGGGAGGGGGACGATTGAACACTGAAGCTTTCTTT. The whole variable domain, remainder taken from reference TRBV5-1 and TRBJ1-1, is KAGVTQTPRYLIKTRGQQVTLSCSPISGHRSVSWYQQTPGQGLQFLFEYFSETQRNKGNFPGRFSGRQFSNSRSEMNVSTLELGDSALYLCASSPGGGRLNTEAFFGQGTRLTVV.

The V and J genes are TRBV19 and TRBJ1-2; 7 nucleotides align to TRBD1. This CDR3 comprises 14 residues. Germline CDR1 and CDR2: LNHDA and SQIVND (reference sequence). Trimming at V came to 7 bases and at J to 7 bases, leaving 12 bases not matched to a gene. CDR3 in DNA: TGTGCCAGTAAATGGGCAGGGGGTTTGAGTGGCTACACCTTC. This gives the protein CASKWAGGLSGYTF.

The chain recombines TRBV19 with TRBJ2-3, with 10 bases aligning to TRBD2. This CDR3 has 14 residues. The germline CDR1 and CDR2 sequences are LNHDA and SQIVND (reference sequence). The V gene end was trimmed by 6 bases and the J gene end by 1 base; junction bases not matched to a gene: 1. In nucleotides, the CDR3 is TGTGCCAGTAGCGGGACTAGCGGCACAGATACGCAGTATTTT. Translated: CASSGTSGTDTQYF. Supplemented by reference TRBV19 and TRBJ2-3, the full variable domain reads DGGITQSPKYLFRKEGQNVTLSCEQNLNHDAMYWYRQDPGQGLRLIYYSQIVNDFQKGDIAEGYSVSREKKESFPLTVTSAQKNPTAFYLCASSGTSGTDTQYFGPGTRLTVL.